This TCR beta chain is from a study of T cell responses to AZD1222 COVID-19 vaccine. General study results and limits: There were vaccine-associated CD4 TCRs across spike, dominant at 160-218 and 743-854. The donor group comprised mostly white British people and more females; the analysis possibly underestimated clonal diversity. Reportedly, nearly half of unique spike TCRs recognized epitopes outside B.1.351/B.1.1.7 mutations. None of the repertoires were sampled until the peak T cell response had passed.

About this clone: Its antigen is unidentified.

This CDR3 is built from 15 residues. Trimming at V came to 5 bases and at J to 5 bases, leaving 9 bases not matched to a gene. CDR1 is PRHDT, CDR2 FYEKMQ, per germline (reference sequence). Sequencing was performed with immunoSEQ multiplex PCR; in TCRdb, only in-frame clones are kept and a portion is missing. The table lists 110,000 to 150,000 clones, around 89% of them singletons. The chain uses TRBV13 and TRBJ1-1; TRBD1 agrees at 9 bases. The source is an adult in good health. Sample: peripheral blood, taken on day 0 of AZD1222 vaccination. The CDR3 DNA sequence: TGTGCCAGCAGCGCGGGGACAGGGCGGGGGACTGAAGCTTTCTTT. This gives the protein CASSAGTGRGTEAFF.